This TCR beta chain is drawn from a study of blood T cell repertoires in COVID-19. Study overall: Sample material is recorded as cDNA or gDNA derived from T cells, B-cell-depleted T cells, or PBMCs.

Seattle participants joined during active infection and were tracked over time. Germline V CDR1 and CDR2: SGHTA, FQGNSA. There are 13 residues in the CDR3. V was pared by 4 bases and J by 3 bases, with 3 bases of the junction left unmatched. Original processing notes: Estimation of nucleated cell counts was performed using reference gene primer amplification. Assay used: immunoSEQ multiplex PCR; TCRdb lists only in-frame clones, some missing. The D gene and trimming were derived from the DNA, and the V and J assignments and clone size from that table. The data contain over 100,000 clones, roughly nine tenths of them seen just once; the ten biggest clones take up 5% to 6.5%.

This chain uses TRBV7-2 with TRBJ2-7, with 7 bases fitting TRBD2. Sequencing was carried out using peripheral blood. This receptor was obtained from a woman aged 50 to 60 with COVID-19, enrolled during active disease. The CDR3 bases are TGTGCCAGCAGCTCTGGACTAGACTACGAGCAGTACTTC. Translated: CASSSGLDYEQYF.